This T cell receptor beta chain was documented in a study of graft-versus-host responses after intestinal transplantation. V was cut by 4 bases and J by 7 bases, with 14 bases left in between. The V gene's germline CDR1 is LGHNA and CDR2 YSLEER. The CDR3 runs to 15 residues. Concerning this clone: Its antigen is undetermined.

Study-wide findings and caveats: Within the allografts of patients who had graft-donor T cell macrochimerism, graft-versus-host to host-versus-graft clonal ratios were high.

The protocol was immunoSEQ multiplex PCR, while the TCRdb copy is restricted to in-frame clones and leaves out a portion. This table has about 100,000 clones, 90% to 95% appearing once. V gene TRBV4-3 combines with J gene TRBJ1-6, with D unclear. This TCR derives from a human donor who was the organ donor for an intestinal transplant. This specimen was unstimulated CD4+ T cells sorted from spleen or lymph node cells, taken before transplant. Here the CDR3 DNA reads TGCGCCAGCAGCCCCAGGTTGGCCCCCAATTCACCCCTCCACTTT. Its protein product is CASSPRLAPNSPLHF.